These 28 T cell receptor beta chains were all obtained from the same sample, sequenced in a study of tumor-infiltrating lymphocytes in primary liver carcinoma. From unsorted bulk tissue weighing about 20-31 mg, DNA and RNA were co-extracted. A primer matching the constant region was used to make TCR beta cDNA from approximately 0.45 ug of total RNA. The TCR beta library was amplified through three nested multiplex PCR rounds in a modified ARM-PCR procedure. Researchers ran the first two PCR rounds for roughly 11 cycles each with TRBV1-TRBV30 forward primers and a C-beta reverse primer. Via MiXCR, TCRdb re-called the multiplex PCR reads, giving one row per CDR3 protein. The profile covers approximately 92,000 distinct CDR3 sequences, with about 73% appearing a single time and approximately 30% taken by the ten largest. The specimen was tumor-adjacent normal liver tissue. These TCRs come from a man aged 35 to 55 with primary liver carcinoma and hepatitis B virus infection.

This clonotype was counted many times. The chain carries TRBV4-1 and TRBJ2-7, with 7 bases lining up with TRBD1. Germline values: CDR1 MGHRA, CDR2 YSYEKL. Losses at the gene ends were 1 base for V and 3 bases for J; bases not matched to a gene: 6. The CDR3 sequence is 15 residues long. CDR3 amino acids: CASSQGPTGVYEQYF. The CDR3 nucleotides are TGCGCCAGCAGCCAAGGCCCCACAGGGGTCTACGAGCAGTACTTC.

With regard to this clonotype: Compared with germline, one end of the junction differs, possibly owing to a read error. CDR3 residues: CAGSLEGNYDYTF. The CDR3 coding sequence is TGTGCCGGCAGCTTAGAGGGAAACTATGACTACACCTTC. This sequence joins TRBV11-2 and TRBJ1-2; no clear D gene. The CDR3 runs 13 residues. Germline V gene lookup returns CDR1 SGHAT and CDR2 FQNNGV.

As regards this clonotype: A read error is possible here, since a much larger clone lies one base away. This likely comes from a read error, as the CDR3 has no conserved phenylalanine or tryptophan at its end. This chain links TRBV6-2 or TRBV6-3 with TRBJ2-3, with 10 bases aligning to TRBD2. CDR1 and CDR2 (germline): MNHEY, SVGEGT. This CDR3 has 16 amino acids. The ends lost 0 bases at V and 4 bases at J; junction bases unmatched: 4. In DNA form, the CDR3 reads TGTGCCAGCAGTTACTCCTATCTAGCGGGAGCAGATACGCAGTATTCT. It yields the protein CASSYSYLAGADTQYS.

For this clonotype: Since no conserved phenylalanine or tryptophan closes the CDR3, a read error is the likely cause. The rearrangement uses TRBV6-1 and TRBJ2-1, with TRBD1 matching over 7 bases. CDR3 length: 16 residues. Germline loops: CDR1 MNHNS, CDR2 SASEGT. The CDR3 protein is CASSEVPGQTGNEQFY. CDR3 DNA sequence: TGCGCCAGCAGTGAAGTCCCGGGACAGACGGGCAATGAGCAGTTCTAC.

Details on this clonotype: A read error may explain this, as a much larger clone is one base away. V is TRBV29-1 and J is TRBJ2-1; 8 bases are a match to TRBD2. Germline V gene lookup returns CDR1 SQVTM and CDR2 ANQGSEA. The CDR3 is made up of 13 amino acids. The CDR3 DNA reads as TGCGGCGTTGAAGATGGGACTAGTATTGAGCAGTTCTTC. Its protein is CGVEDGTSIEQFF.

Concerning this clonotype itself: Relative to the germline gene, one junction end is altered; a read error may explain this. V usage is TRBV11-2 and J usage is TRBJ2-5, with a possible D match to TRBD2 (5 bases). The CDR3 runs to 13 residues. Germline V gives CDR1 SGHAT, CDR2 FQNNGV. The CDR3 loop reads CASSSRTDEIQYF. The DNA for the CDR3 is TGTGCCAGCAGCTCTCGGACTGATGAGATCCAGTACTTC. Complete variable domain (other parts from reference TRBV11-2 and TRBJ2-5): EAGVAQSPRYKIIEKRQSVAFWCNPISGHATLYWYQQILGQGPKLLIQFQNNGVVDDSQLPKDRFSAERLKGVDSTLKIQPAKLEDSAVYLCASSSRTDEIQYFGPGTRLLVL.

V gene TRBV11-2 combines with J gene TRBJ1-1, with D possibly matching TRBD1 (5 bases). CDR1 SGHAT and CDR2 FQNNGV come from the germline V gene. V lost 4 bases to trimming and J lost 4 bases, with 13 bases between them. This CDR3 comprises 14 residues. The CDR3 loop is CASSSWGGGTEAFF. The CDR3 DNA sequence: TGTGCCAGCAGCTCCTGGGGGGGGGGCACTGAAGCTTTCTTT.

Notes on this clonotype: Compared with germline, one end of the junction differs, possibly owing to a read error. DNA for the CDR3: TGTGCCGGCAGTTACCGCACTGAAGCTTTCTTC. Its protein product is CAGSYRTEAFF. V gene TRBV6-2 or TRBV6-3 combines with J gene TRBJ1-1; D is unclear. The CDR3 is 11 amino acids. Germline-derived CDR1 and CDR2 are MNHEY and SVGEGT.

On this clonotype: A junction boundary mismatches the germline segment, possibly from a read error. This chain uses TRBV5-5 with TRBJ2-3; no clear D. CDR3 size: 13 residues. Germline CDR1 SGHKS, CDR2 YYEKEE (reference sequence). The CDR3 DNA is TGTACCAGTAGCTTGGACCCCACAGATACGCAGTATTTT. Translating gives CTSSLDPTDTQYF.

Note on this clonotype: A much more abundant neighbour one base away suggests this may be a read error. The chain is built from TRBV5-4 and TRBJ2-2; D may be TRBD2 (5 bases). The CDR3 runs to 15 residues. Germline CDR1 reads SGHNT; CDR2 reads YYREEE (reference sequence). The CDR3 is CASSSARTSTGELLF. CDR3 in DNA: TGTGCCAGCAGCTCAGCACGGACGAGCACCGGGGAGCTGTTGTTT.

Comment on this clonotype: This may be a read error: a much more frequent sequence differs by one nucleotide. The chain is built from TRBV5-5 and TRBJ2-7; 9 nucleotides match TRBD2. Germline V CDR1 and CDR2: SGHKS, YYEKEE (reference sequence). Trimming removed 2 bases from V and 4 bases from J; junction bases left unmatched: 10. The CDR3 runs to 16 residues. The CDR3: CASSLATSGCDYEQYF. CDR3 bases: TGTGCCAGCAGCTTAGCAACTAGCGGGTGCGATTACGAGCAGTACTTC.

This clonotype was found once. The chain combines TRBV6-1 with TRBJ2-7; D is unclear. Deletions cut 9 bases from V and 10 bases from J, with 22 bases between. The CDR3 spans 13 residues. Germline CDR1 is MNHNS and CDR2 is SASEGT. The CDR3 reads CASSIGPSGEQYF. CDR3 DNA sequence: TGTGCCAGTAGTATAGGGCCCTCAGGCGAACAGTACTTC.

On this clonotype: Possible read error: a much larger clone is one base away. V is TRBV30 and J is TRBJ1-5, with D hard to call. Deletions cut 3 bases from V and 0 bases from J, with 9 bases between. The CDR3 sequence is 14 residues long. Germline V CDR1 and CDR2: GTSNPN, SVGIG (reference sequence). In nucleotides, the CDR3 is TGTGCCTGGAGCAGGCAGGCTAGCAATCAGCCCCAGCATTTT. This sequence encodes CAWSRQASNQPQHF.

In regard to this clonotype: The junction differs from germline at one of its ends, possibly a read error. For the CDR3, the DNA is TGCGCCAGCAGCCAAGACTTTCTCCCGGGACAGCCGGACTCGGGGGAGCAGTTTTTT. It is translated as CASSQDFLPGQPDSGEQFF. This rearrangement joins TRBV4-1 to TRBJ2-2, with a weak D call TRBD1 (7 bases). Germline CDR1 is MGHRA and CDR2 is YSYEKL. This CDR3 contains 19 residues.

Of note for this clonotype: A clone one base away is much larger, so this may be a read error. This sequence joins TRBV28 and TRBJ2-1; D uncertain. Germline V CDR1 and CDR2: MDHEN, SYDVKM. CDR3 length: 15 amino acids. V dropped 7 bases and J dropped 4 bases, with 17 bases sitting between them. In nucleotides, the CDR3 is TGTGCCAGCACCTCCCTGGGATGGGCATACAATGAGCAGTTCTTC. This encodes CASTSLGWAYNEQFF.

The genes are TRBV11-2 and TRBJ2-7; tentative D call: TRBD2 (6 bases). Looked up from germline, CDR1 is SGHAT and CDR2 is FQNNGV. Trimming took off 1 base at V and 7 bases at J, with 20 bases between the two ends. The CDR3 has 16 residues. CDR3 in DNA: TGTGCCAGCAGCTTAGGCGGTGAGGACTACTGTTTGGAGCAGTACTTC. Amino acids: CASSLGGEDYCLEQYF.

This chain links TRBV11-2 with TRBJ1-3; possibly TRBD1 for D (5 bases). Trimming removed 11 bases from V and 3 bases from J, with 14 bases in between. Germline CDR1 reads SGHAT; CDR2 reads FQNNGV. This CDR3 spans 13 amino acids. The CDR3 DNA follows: TGTGCCTTAGCCCAGGGAGATGGAAACACCATATATTTT. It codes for CALAQGDGNTIYF.

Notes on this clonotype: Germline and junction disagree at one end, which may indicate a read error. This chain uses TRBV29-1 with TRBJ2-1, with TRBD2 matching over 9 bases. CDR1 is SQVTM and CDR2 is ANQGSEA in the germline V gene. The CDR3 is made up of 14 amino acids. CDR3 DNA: TGCAGCGTTCCGACTAGCGGCAATTACCATGAGCAGTCCTTC. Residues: CSVPTSGNYHEQSF.

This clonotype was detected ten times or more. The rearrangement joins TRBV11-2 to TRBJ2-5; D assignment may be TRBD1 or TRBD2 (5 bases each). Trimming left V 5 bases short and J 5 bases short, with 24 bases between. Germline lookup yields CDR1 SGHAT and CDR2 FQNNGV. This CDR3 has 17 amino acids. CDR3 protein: CASSPVGTPPEDETQYF. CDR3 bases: TGTGCCAGCAGCCCAGTAGGGACCCCTCCCGAGGATGAGACCCAGTACTTC.

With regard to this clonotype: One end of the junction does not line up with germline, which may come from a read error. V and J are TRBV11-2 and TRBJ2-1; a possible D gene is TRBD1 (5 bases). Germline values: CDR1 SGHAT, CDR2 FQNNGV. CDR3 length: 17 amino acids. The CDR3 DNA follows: TGTGCCAGCAGCTTAGAGGTGGGGTCAGGGCCCTATAATGAGCAGTTCTTC. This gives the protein CASSLEVGSGPYNEQFF.

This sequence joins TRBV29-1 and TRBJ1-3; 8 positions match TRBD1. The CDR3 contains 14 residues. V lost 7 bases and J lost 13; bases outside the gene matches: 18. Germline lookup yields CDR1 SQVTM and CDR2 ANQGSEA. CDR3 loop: CSAGGTGSGNIIYF. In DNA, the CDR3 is TGCAGCGCCGGTGGGACAGGCTCTGGAAACATTATATATTTT.

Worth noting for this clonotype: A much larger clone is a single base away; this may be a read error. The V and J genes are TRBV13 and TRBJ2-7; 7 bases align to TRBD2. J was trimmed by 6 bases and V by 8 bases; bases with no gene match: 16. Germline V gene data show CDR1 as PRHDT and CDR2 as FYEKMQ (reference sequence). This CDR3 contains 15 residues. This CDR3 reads CASASGREQRGEQYF. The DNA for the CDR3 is TGTGCCAGCGCCTCCGGGCGGGAGCAGCGGGGCGAGCAGTACTTC.

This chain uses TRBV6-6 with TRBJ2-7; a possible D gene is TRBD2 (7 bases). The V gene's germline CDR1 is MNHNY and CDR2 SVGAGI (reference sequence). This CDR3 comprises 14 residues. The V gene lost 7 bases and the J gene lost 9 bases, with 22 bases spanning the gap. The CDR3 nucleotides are TGTGCCAGCACTTGGACAGCGGGAAAACACGGGCAGTACTTC. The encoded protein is CASTWTAGKHGQYF.

As DNA, the CDR3 is TGTGCCAGCAGCTTAGTGGTGCTAGAGGGAACAGCGGAGCTGTTTTTT. Residues: CASSLVVLEGTAELFF. The chain employs TRBV11-2 and TRBJ2-2; D is possibly TRBD2 (5 bases). V was pared by 1 base and J by 10 bases, with 19 bases between. The CDR3 has 16 residues. In germline, CDR1 is SGHAT, CDR2 FQNNGV.

The DNA for the CDR3 is TGTGCCAGCAGGGCTGGGCCAGGGTGCGAAGGAGACACTGAAGCTTTCTTT. It yields the protein CASRAGPGCEGDTEAFF. This chain uses TRBV28 with TRBJ1-1, with a tentative D call TRBD1 (5 bases). The CDR3 runs to 17 residues. CDR1 and CDR2 (germline): MDHEN, SYDVKM. The V end was cut by 6 bases, the J end by 3 bases, with 23 bases between.

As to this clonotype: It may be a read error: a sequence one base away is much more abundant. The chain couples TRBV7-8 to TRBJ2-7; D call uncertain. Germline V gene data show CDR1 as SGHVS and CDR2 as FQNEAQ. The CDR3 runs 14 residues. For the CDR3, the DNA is TGTACCAGCAGCTTGACGGTTGGAGTCTACGAGCAGTACTTC. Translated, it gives CTSSLTVGVYEQYF.

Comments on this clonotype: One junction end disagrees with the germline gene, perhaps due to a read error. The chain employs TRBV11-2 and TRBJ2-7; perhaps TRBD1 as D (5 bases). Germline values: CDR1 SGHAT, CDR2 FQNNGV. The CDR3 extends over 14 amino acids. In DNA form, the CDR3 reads TGTGCCAACAGCTTAACGGACACTGACTACGAGCAGTACTTC. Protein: CANSLTDTDYEQYF. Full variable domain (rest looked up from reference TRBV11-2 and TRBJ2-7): EAGVAQSPRYKIIEKRQSVAFWCNPISGHATLYWYQQILGQGPKLLIQFQNNGVVDDSQLPKDRFSAERLKGVDSTLKIQPAKLEDSAVYLCANSLTDTDYEQYFGPGTRLTVT.

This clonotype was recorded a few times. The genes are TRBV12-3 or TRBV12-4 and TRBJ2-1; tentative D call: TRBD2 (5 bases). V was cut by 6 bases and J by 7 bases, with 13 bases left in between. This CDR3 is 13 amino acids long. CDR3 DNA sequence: TGTGCCAGCAGCCTAGCTCGAGGGAATGAGCAGTTCTTC. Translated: CASSLARGNEQFF.